This entry lists 20 T cell receptor beta chains sequenced from one sample in a study of blood T cell repertoires in COVID-19. Using immunoSEQ multiplex PCR, the repertoire was profiled, and TCRdb retains in-frame clones only, with some absent. The sample has 300,000 to 350,000 clones, about 87% seen once. Sample: peripheral blood. The receptors shown here come from a woman between 50 and 59 years old with COVID-19, enrolled during active disease.

This clone was observed once. This CDR3 is CASSSLTEETQYF. CDR3 in DNA: TGTGCCAGCAGCTCGTTAACGGAGGAGACCCAGTACTTC. The genes are TRBV5-4 and TRBJ2-5; no reliable D call. The germline CDR1 and CDR2 sequences are SGHNT and YYREEE (reference sequence). V lost 3 bases to trimming and J lost 5 bases, with 11 bases between them. The CDR3 is 13 residues long.

CDR3 sequence reads: CASSLDGGAFSTNEKLFF. In nucleotides, the CDR3 is TGTGCCAGCAGCTTAGATGGCGGGGCCTTTAGCACTAATGAAAAACTGTTTTTT. This sequence joins TRBV7-3 and TRBJ1-4, with D possibly matching TRBD1 (5 bases). This CDR3 spans 18 amino acids. The germline CDR1 and CDR2 sequences are SGHTA and FQGTGA. V dropped 2 bases and J dropped 2 bases, with 18 bases sitting between them.

V usage is TRBV10-3 and J usage is TRBJ2-7, with 8 bases aligning to TRBD1. In germline, CDR1 is ENHRY, CDR2 SYGVKD. Trimming removed 3 bases from V and 3 bases from J; junction bases left unmatched: 13. This CDR3 has 17 amino acids. For the CDR3, the DNA is TGTGCCATCAGTGATTCAGGGGGCGGTCATCCAATCTACGAGCAGTACTTC. This gives the protein CAISDSGGGHPIYEQYF.

The chain combines TRBV7-7 with TRBJ2-7, with D possibly being TRBD1 (6 bases). Trimming pared 5 bases from V and 3 bases from J, leaving 11 bases between. In germline, CDR1 is SSHAT, CDR2 FNYEAQ (reference sequence). This CDR3 region has 13 residues. CDR3 loop: CASSAGQRYEQYF. In nucleotides, the CDR3 is TGTGCCAGCAGCGCCGGACAGCGCTACGAGCAGTACTTC.

The table lists this clone with a count of one. V and J are TRBV18 and TRBJ2-5, with 11 bases aligning to TRBD2. V trimming: 3 bases; J trimming: 1 base; junction bases outside the gene matches: 7. CDR3 length equals 17 residues. Germline-derived CDR1 and CDR2 are KGHSH and LQKENI. The chain's CDR3 is CASSPLTSGIFQETQYF. The DNA of the CDR3 is TGTGCCAGCTCACCTTTGACTAGCGGGATTTTCCAAGAGACCCAGTACTTC.

This clone has just one count. The chain uses TRBV10-3 and TRBJ1-3; D is possibly TRBD1 (6 bases). V lost 10 bases, J lost 2 bases, and 15 bases lay in between. This CDR3 spans 14 amino acids. Germline lookup yields CDR1 ENHRY and CDR2 SYGVKD. The CDR3 DNA reads TGTGCCACCCGAGGGGGAGATACTGGAAACACCATATATTTT. Translating gives CATRGGDTGNTIYF.

The chain is built from TRBV12-2 and TRBJ1-2; the DNA was not compared with TRBD1, the D call given in the table. TRBV12-2 is shown as a pseudogene. There are 12 residues in the CDR3. In DNA, the CDR3 is TGTGCAAGTCGCTTCAGGGGCAATGGCTACACCTTC. This gives the protein CASRFRGNGYTF.

The chain is built from TRBV27 and TRBJ2-7; D is ambiguous. Per the germline V gene, CDR1 is MNHEY and CDR2 is SMNVEV (reference sequence). The V end was cut by 6 bases, the J end by 0 bases, with 18 bases between. There are 16 residues in the CDR3. CDR3 residues: CASSPHLDTSSYEQYF. In DNA, the CDR3 is TGTGCCAGCAGCCCCCATCTCGACACGAGCTCCTACGAGCAGTACTTC.

The J gene is TRBJ1-5, the V gene TRBV5-1; D possibly corresponds to TRBD1 (5 bases). V lost 3 bases and J lost 1, with 17 bases in between. The CDR3 runs to 17 residues. Looked up from germline, CDR1 is SGHRS and CDR2 is YFSETQ. For the CDR3, the DNA is TGCGCCAGCAGCTCCGCTCCCAGGGAAGCGAGCAATCAGCCCCAGCATTTT. It encodes CASSSAPREASNQPQHF.

The V gene is TRBV9, the J gene TRBJ2-2; D not resolved. The CDR3 spans 15 residues. Trimming cost V 0 bases and J 1 base, with 7 bases left between them. Germline CDR1 reads SGDLS; CDR2 reads YYNGEE. The CDR3 reads CASSVGQLNTGELFF. The DNA for the CDR3 is TGTGCCAGCAGCGTAGGACAATTGAACACCGGGGAGCTGTTTTTT.

The chain recombines TRBV6-5 with TRBJ1-5, with unresolved D. Trimming shortened V by 6 bases and J by 2 bases, and 11 bases separated the two germline ends. Per germline, CDR1 MNHEY and CDR2 SVGAGI. The CDR3 contains 14 residues. This CDR3 reads CASRFQGGNQPQHF. DNA of the CDR3: TGTGCCAGCAGGTTCCAAGGAGGCAATCAGCCCCAGCATTTT.

There are a few counts of this clone. The chain links TRBV27 to TRBJ2-7, with D possibly TRBD1 on 5 matching bases. The V end lost 5 bases, the J end lost 9 bases, and 17 bases lay between the germline ends. In germline, CDR1 is MNHEY, CDR2 SMNVEV (reference sequence). The CDR3 covers 13 residues. In nucleotides, the CDR3 is TGTGCCAGCAGTGTAAGCCCTGGGGCTCCGCAGTACTTC. It translates to CASSVSPGAPQYF.

J is TRBJ2-1 and V is TRBV5-5; 7 positions match TRBD2. V shed 4 bases and J 0 bases; nucleotides not matched to a gene: 10. Looked up from germline, CDR1 is SGHKS and CDR2 is YYEKEE (reference sequence). The CDR3 has 17 residues. This CDR3 is CASSGGAGPSSYNEQFF. Here the CDR3 DNA reads TGTGCCAGCAGCGGGGGAGCGGGGCCTAGCTCCTACAATGAGCAGTTCTTC.

The rearrangement uses TRBV7-6 and TRBJ1-3; D is undetermined. Between the trimmed V and J ends, which lost 2 bases and 0 bases, there was a span of 17 bases. The CDR3 sequence is 18 residues long. CDR1 is SGHVS and CDR2 is FNYEAQ in the germline V gene. The CDR3 bases are TGTGCCAGCAGCTTATTGGTGGTTAATGCGGGCTCTGGAAACACCATATATTTT. It codes for CASSLLVVNAGSGNTIYF.

In this sample, this clone turned up a few times. The chain has TRBV14 and TRBJ2-7; D is possibly TRBD1 (5 bases). Germline lookup yields CDR1 SGHDN and CDR2 FVKESK. Trimming took 1 base from V and 5 from J, leaving 24 bases between them. CDR3 size: 18 residues. The CDR3 DNA reads as TGTGCCAGCAGCCAAGTAACCGGAATCAGGGCTTCGATGAACGAGCAGTACTTC. The encoded protein is CASSQVTGIRASMNEQYF.

The CDR3, as DNA: TGTGCCTGGAGTGTTTTTACGGGGACTGAAGCTTTCTTT. Protein: CAWSVFTGTEAFF. V and J are TRBV30 and TRBJ1-1; D call uncertain. From germline, CDR1 is GTSNPN and CDR2 SVGIG (reference sequence). This CDR3 contains 13 residues. Deletions cut 0 bases from V and 5 bases from J, with 10 bases between.

V gene TRBV13 combines with J gene TRBJ1-5; 7 bases map to TRBD1. The CDR3 covers 13 residues. Germline-derived CDR1 and CDR2 are PRHDT and FYEKMQ (reference sequence). V shed 3 bases, J shed 8 bases, and the junction held 4 bases outside the gene matches. CDR3: CASSFDREKPQHF. The CDR3 DNA sequence: TGTGCCAGCAGCTTTGACAGGGAGAAGCCCCAGCATTTT.

The V call is TRBV5-1, the J call TRBJ2-3; weak D call: TRBD1 (5 bases). Germline V gene sequence: CDR1 SGHRS, CDR2 YFSETQ. This CDR3 comprises 15 residues. Trimming removed 6 bases from V and 5 bases from J, with 19 bases in between. In nucleotides, the CDR3 is TGCGCCAGCACCCCAGGGTCCGCAGGGCAAGATACGCAGTATTTT. Translation: CASTPGSAGQDTQYF.

A few counts support this clone. The chain links TRBV7-3 to TRBJ2-2; TRBD2 is a possible D gene (5 bases). This CDR3 is built from 16 residues. In germline, CDR1 is SGHTA, CDR2 FQGTGA. V was shortened by 2 bases and J by 2 bases, with 12 bases between the two germline ends. The CDR3 loop is CASSLGGLINTGELFF. CDR3 in DNA: TGTGCCAGCAGCTTAGGAGGACTCATTAACACCGGGGAGCTGTTTTTT.

The chain joins TRBV7-8 to TRBJ2-7; 8 bases line up with TRBD1. CDR3 length equals 15 residues. Germline assignment: CDR1 SGHVS and CDR2 FQNEAQ. V lost 5 bases and J lost 0; bases outside the gene matches: 6. The CDR3 region is CASSLRDRSSYEQYF. The CDR3 coding sequence is TGTGCCAGCAGCCTCCGGGACAGGAGCTCCTACGAGCAGTACTTC.